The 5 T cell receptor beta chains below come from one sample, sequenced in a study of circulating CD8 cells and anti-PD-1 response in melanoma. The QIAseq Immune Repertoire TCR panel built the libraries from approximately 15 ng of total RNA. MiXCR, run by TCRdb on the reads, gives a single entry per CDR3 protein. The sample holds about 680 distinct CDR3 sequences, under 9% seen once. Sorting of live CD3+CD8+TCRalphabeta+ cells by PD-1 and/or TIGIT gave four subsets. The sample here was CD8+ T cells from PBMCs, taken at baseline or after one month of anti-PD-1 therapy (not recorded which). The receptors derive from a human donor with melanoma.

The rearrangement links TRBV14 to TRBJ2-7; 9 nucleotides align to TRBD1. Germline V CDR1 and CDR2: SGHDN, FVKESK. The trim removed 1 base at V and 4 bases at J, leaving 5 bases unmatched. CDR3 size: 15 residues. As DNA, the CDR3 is TGTGCCAGCAGCCAAGGCCGACAGGGGGGATACGAGCAGTACTTC. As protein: CASSQGRQGGYEQYF.

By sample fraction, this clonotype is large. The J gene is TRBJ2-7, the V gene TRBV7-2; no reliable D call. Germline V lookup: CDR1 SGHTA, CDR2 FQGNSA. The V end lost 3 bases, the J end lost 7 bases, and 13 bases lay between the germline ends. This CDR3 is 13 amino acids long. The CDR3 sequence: CASSFGVGWEQYF. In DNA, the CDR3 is TGTGCCAGCAGCTTTGGTGTGGGCTGGGAGCAGTACTTC. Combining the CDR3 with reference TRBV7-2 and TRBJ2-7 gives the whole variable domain GAGVSQSPSNKVTEKGKDVELRCDPISGHTALYWYRQSLGQGLEFLIYFQGNSAPDKSGLPSDRFSAERTGGSVSTLTIQRTQQEDSAVYLCASSFGVGWEQYFGPGTRLTVT.

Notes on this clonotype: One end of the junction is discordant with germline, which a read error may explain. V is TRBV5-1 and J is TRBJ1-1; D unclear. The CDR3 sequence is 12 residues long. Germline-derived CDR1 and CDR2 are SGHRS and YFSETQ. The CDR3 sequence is CASSLENTEALF. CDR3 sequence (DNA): TGCGCCAGCAGCTTGGAGAACACTGAAGCTCTCTTT. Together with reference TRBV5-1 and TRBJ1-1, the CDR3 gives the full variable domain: KAGVTQTPRYLIKTRGQQVTLSCSPISGHRSVSWYQQTPGQGLQFLFEYFSETQRNKGNFPGRFSGRQFSNSRSEMNVSTLELGDSALYLCASSLENTEALFGQGTRLTVV.

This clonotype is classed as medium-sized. The CDR3 sequence: CASIRTGVGYTF. The CDR3 DNA reads TGTGCCAGTATAAGGACAGGGGTTGGCTACACCTTC. The chain carries TRBV19 and TRBJ1-2; 9 positions agree with TRBD1. Trimming removed 7 bases from V and 7 bases from J; junction bases left unmatched: 4. In germline, CDR1 is LNHDA, CDR2 SQIVND (reference sequence). The length of the CDR3 is 12 residues.

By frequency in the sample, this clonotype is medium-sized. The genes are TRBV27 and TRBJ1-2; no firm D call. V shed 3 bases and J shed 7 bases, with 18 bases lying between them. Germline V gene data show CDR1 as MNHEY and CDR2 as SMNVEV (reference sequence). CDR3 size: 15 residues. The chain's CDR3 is CASSLSPIYSLGYTF. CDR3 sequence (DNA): TGTGCCAGCAGTTTGTCTCCGATCTATTCTCTTGGCTACACCTTC.